Sequencing of this TCR beta chain was carried out in a study of T cell responses to AZD1222 COVID-19 vaccine. The assay was immunoSEQ multiplex PCR, and TCRdb's table has in-frame clones only and misses some. The sample carries 100,000 to 150,000 clones, 85% recorded once. Sequencing was performed on peripheral blood, taken 28 days after the second dose of the MenACWY control vaccine. This TCR derives from an adult who received the MenACWY meningococcal vaccine as a control.

This chain's CDR3 is CASSQHVIQDQNTEAFF. The CDR3 region has the DNA TGTGCCAGCTCACAACATGTCATTCAGGACCAGAACACTGAAGCTTTCTTT. V is TRBV18 and J is TRBJ1-1; D not resolved. The CDR3 length is 17 residues. Germline CDR1 KGHSH, CDR2 LQKENI. V was pared by 4 bases and J by 1 base, with 19 bases between.